Each of the 16 T cell receptor beta chains below was sequenced from the same sample in a study of blood T cell repertoires in COVID-19. The repertoire was sequenced with immunoSEQ multiplex PCR; TCRdb's copy has only in-frame clones and lacks some. Here the sample spans about 160,000 clones, approximately 83% being singletons. Sequencing input: peripheral blood. Every receptor here comes from a woman aged 55-69 years with acute or convalescent COVID-19.

There are a few counts of this clone. This chain connects TRBV5-1 to TRBJ2-3; weak D call: TRBD1 (6 bases). Looked up from germline, CDR1 is SGHRS and CDR2 is YFSETQ. The CDR3 runs to 15 residues. The ends were cut back, 1 base at V and 0 bases at J, with 9 bases in the middle. The CDR3 DNA sequence: TGCGCCAGCAGCTTGACAGGGTCTAGCACAGATACGCAGTATTTT. It translates to CASSLTGSSTDTQYF.

The CDR3 protein is CSASSGRGGTGELFF. DNA for the CDR3: TGCAGTGCTAGTTCCGGAAGGGGAGGCACCGGGGAGCTGTTTTTT. The J gene is TRBJ2-2, the V gene TRBV20-1; D may be TRBD2 (6 bases). V lost 3 bases and J 4 bases, leaving 15 bases between the germline ends. Germline V gives CDR1 DFQATT, CDR2 SNEGSKA (reference sequence). The CDR3 sequence is 15 residues long.

J is TRBJ2-2 and V is TRBV23-1; the match to TRBD1 covers 10 bases. TRBV23-1 is flagged as an ORF with uncertain function. This CDR3 has 14 amino acids. J was trimmed by 7 bases and V by 5 bases; bases with no gene match: 4. The CDR3 DNA follows: TGCGCCAGCAGTGGGACAGGGGTCGACGGGGAGCTGTTTTTT. Encoded protein: CASSGTGVDGELFF.

The chain recombines TRBV11-2 with TRBJ1-1, with a weak D call TRBD1 (5 bases). Germline V gene sequence: CDR1 SGHAT, CDR2 FQNNGV. This CDR3 is built from 14 residues. Trimming removed 4 bases from V and 4 bases from J, with 13 bases in between. The CDR3 protein is CASSSFLGGTEAFF. In DNA form, the CDR3 reads TGTGCCAGCAGCTCATTCCTGGGGGGCACTGAAGCTTTCTTT.

The rearrangement links TRBV7-3 to TRBJ2-5, with D possibly TRBD1 on 5 matching bases. The CDR3 sequence is 14 residues long. Trimming pared 2 bases from V and 5 bases from J, leaving 12 bases between. Germline values: CDR1 SGHTA, CDR2 FQGTGA. CDR3 nucleotide sequence: TGTGCCAGCAGCTTAGGGCAGGGTTACGAGACCCAGTACTTC. This encodes CASSLGQGYETQYF.

This clone was seen only a few times. The chain has TRBV5-6 and TRBJ2-5, with TRBD1 identical over 9 bases. CDR1 is SGHDT, CDR2 YYEEEE, per germline. This CDR3 comprises 15 residues. J was trimmed by 4 bases and V by 4 bases; bases with no gene match: 8. CDR3 protein: CASSIPGQGIETQYF. DNA for the CDR3: TGTGCCAGCAGCATACCGGGACAGGGAATAGAGACCCAGTACTTC.

The CDR3 protein is CASSKEDGMNTEAFF. The DNA for the CDR3 is TGTGCCAGTAGTAAGGAGGACGGAATGAACACTGAAGCTTTCTTT. The V call is TRBV19, the J call TRBJ1-1; D is uncertain. Germline V gene lookup returns CDR1 LNHDA and CDR2 SQIVND (reference sequence). V was pared by 4 bases and J by 0 bases, with 12 bases between. This CDR3 contains 15 residues.

This clone showed up just a few times. This rearrangement joins TRBV4-3 to TRBJ1-1, with unresolved D. Trimming left V 0 bases short and J 5 bases short, with 10 bases between. The CDR3 consists of 14 residues. CDR1 is LGHNA and CDR2 is YSLEER in the germline V gene. The CDR3 nucleotides are TGCGCCAGCAGCCAAGATTTAGGGAGGACTGAAGCTTTCTTT. Its translation is CASSQDLGRTEAFF.

This clone came up a few times. This rearrangement joins TRBV18 to TRBJ1-2, with TRBD1 matching over 9 bases. Losses at the gene ends were 3 bases for V and 0 bases for J; bases not matched to a gene: 5. This CDR3 has 16 amino acids. CDR1 and CDR2 from the germline V gene are KGHSH and LQKENI. The CDR3 loop is CASSPGRDRANYGYTF. The CDR3 coding sequence is TGTGCCAGCTCACCCGGTCGGGACAGGGCTAACTATGGCTACACCTTC.

The V gene is TRBV7-2, the J gene TRBJ2-7; D gene ambiguous. Trimming removed 1 base at V and 1 base at J, with 11 bases between. CDR1 SGHTA and CDR2 FQGNSA come from the germline V gene. The CDR3 length is 15 residues. The CDR3 DNA is TGTGCCAGCAGCTTAGGGCAATGGCCTTCCTACGAGCAGTACTTC. This translates into CASSLGQWPSYEQYF.

The CDR3 reads CASSLEGQGPNYGYTF. The CDR3 bases are TGCGCCAGCAGCTTGGAGGGACAGGGGCCGAACTATGGCTACACCTTC. The rearrangement links TRBV5-1 to TRBJ1-2; TRBD1 matches at 10 bases. With 0 bases clipped from V and 2 bases from J, the junction kept 4 bases outside the gene matches. CDR3 length equals 16 residues. CDR1 and CDR2 from the germline V gene are SGHRS and YFSETQ.

V is TRBV3-1 (or the pseudogene TRBV3-2) and J is TRBJ2-7, with 7 bases aligning to TRBD2. There are 11 residues in the CDR3. V was clipped by 4 bases and J by 6 bases; unmatched bases: 0. Germline CDR1 and CDR2: LGHDT and YNNKEL (reference sequence). The CDR3 spells CASSRGGEQYF. CDR3 nucleotide sequence: TGTGCCAGCAGCCGGGGGGGCGAGCAGTACTTC.

The rearrangement uses TRBV7-6 and TRBJ1-1; 7 bases fit TRBD1. Germline V gives CDR1 SGHVS, CDR2 FNYEAQ. The J segment lost 10 bases and the V segment lost 5 bases, leaving 13 bases of the junction unmatched. The CDR3 length is 14 residues. The CDR3 is CASSGPGTAVGAFF. CDR3 sequence (DNA): TGTGCCAGCAGCGGCCCGGGGACAGCTGTGGGAGCTTTCTTT.

The rearrangement joins TRBV12-3 or TRBV12-4 to TRBJ2-7; perhaps TRBD1 as D (5 bases). The CDR3 contains 11 residues. Trimming shortened V by 6 bases and J by 6 bases, and 9 bases separated the two germline ends. Here the CDR3 DNA reads TGTGCCAGCAGCCAGGGAAGCGAGCAGTACTTC. This sequence encodes CASSQGSEQYF.

The chain has TRBV2 and TRBJ2-3; TRBD2 agrees at 16 bases. Germline CDR1 reads SNHLY; CDR2 reads FYNNEI. The trim removed 6 bases at V and 0 bases at J, leaving 6 bases unmatched. The CDR3 runs to 18 residues. The CDR3 coding sequence is TGTGCCAGCAGCAAGGGACTAGCGGGGGGGATTAGCACAGATACGCAGTATTTT. Translation: CASSKGLAGGISTDTQYF. The full variable domain, its missing parts supplied by reference TRBV2 and TRBJ2-3, is EPEVTQTPSHQVTQMGQEVILRCVPISNHLYFYWYRQILGQKVEFLVSFYNNEISEKSEIFDDQFSVERPDGSNFTLKIRSTKLEDSAMYFCASSKGLAGGISTDTQYFGPGTRLTVL.

The gene calls are TRBV9 and TRBJ1-3; D call uncertain. V was pared by 3 bases and J by 0 bases, with 10 bases between. CDR3 length: 15 amino acids. Per germline, CDR1 SGDLS and CDR2 YYNGEE. The CDR3 bases are TGTGCCAGCAGCGAGAGTCCCTACTCTGGAAACACCATATATTTT. Translating it yields CASSESPYSGNTIYF.